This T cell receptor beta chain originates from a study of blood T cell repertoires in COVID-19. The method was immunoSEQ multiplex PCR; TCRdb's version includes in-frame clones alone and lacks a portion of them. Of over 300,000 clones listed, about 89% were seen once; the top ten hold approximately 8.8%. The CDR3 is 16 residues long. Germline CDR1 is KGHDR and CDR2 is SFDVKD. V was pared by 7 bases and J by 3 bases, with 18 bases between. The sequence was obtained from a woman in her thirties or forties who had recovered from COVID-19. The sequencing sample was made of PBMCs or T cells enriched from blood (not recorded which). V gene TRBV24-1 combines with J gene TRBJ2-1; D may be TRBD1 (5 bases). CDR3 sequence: CATSSRVSNGYNEQFF. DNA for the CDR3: TGTGCCACCAGCTCCAGGGTGTCAAATGGCTACAATGAGCAGTTCTTC.